The source of this TCR beta chain is a study of T cell responses to AZD1222 COVID-19 vaccine. Sequencing used immunoSEQ multiplex PCR; TCRdb keeps in-frame clones, though not all of them. Of approximately 120,000 clones in the sample, about 90% were seen once. The CDR3 loop spans 15 amino acids. V was shortened by 0 bases and J by 4 bases, with 12 bases between the two germline ends. Germline V gene sequence: CDR1 SGHTA, CDR2 FQGTGA. The V and J genes are TRBV7-3 and TRBJ2-5, with D hard to call. This TCR derives from an adult in good health. This specimen was peripheral blood, taken on day 0 of AZD1222 vaccination. The CDR3 reads CASSLTSAESETQYF. CDR3 DNA: TGTGCCAGCAGCTTAACAAGCGCGGAGTCAGAGACCCAGTACTTC.